This record covers a single T cell receptor beta chain. The antigen is not known. Clones were read by immunoSEQ multiplex PCR, and TCRdb kept only the in-frame ones, dropping some. Here the sample spans about 83,000 clones, around 89% being singletons. This sample is drawn from a study of T cell responses to AZD1222 COVID-19 vaccine. Overall study results and limits: Sampling that yielded the repertoires occurred only after the peak T cell response. White British ancestry dominated among donors, who included more females, and clonal diversity was possibly underestimated.

This CDR3 has 15 amino acids. With 3 bases removed from V and 3 bases from J, the gap between germline ends came to 18 bases. The V gene's germline CDR1 is DFQATT and CDR2 SNEGSKA (reference sequence). Sample: peripheral blood, taken on day 0 of MenACWY control vaccination. This clonotype was obtained from an adult in good health. The chain joins TRBV20-1 to TRBJ2-7; the D gene is possibly TRBD2 (5 bases). This CDR3 reads CSASYPLASHYEQYF. DNA for the CDR3: TGCAGTGCTAGTTATCCTCTAGCATCACACTACGAGCAGTACTTC.